This T cell receptor beta chain was captured in a study of T cell responses to AZD1222 COVID-19 vaccine. Using immunoSEQ multiplex PCR, the repertoire was profiled, and TCRdb retains in-frame clones only, with some absent. The sample has about 140,000 clones; 80% to 95% are singletons. Germline V gives CDR1 SGHRS, CDR2 YFSETQ. The CDR3 spans 18 residues. Trimming pared 0 bases from V and 0 bases from J, leaving 15 bases between. With regard to this clone: Its target is unknown.

Study findings and constraints: Samples come after the peak T cell response, not at day 14. Unmutated variant regions are reportedly targeted by nearly half of spike-specific TCRs. Vaccine-related CD4 TCRs covered spike, predominating at 160-218 and 743-854.

The TCR originated in an adult who received the AZD1222 COVID-19 vaccine. The genes are TRBV5-1 and TRBJ1-4; D is uncertain. Sequencing was performed on peripheral blood, taken 28 days after the second AZD1222 dose. In DNA, the CDR3 is TGCGCCAGCAGCTTGGAGGAGATAGCCCGGGCAACTAATGAAAAACTGTTTTTT. Translated: CASSLEEIARATNEKLFF.